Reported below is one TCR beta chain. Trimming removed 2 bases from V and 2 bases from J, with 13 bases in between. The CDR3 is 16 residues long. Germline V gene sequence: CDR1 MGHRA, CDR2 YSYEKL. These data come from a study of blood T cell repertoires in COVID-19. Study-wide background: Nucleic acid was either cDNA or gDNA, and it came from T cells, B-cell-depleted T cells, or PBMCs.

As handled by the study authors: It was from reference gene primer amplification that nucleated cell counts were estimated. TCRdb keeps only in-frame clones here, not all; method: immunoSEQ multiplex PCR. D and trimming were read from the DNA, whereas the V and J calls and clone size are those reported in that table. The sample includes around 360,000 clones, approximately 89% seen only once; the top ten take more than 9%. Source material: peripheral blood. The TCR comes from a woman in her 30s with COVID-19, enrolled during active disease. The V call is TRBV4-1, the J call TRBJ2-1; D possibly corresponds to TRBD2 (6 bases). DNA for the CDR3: TGCGCCAGCAGCCAATACGCTAGCGCCGCCTACAATGAGCAGTTCTTC. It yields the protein CASSQYASAAYNEQFF.